The clone carrying this T cell receptor beta chain has more than one count but fewer than ten. The antigen is not known. Germline loops: CDR1 SNHLY, CDR2 FYNNEI. CDR3 length equals 15 residues. Trimming shortened V by 2 bases and J by 0 bases, and 8 bases separated the two germline ends. This sample was included in a study of T cell repertoires in cytomegalovirus infection. Looking at the study overall: Public TCR beta signatures provided an indication of both CMV infection and a matching HLA type.

The study's findings and limits: Public TCR beta family frequency separated CMV-and-HLA carriers, including in an independent cohort. HLA-C-restricted TCR beta clonotypes specific for CMV led the ex vivo response.

TCRdb reprocessed the reads with MiXCR, giving one entry per CDR3 protein. The table records 150,000 to 200,000 distinct CDR3 sequences, approximately 14% of them present only once. Sample: PBMCs. This TCR was recovered from a human donor in good health (CMV status not recorded). Some clones in this sample may be carry-over from other donors' samples. The chain couples TRBV2 to TRBJ2-4, with D uncertain. The DNA of the CDR3 is TGTGCCAGCAGTGAATATGGGCTAGCCAAAAACATTCAGTACTTC. It translates to CASSEYGLAKNIQYF.